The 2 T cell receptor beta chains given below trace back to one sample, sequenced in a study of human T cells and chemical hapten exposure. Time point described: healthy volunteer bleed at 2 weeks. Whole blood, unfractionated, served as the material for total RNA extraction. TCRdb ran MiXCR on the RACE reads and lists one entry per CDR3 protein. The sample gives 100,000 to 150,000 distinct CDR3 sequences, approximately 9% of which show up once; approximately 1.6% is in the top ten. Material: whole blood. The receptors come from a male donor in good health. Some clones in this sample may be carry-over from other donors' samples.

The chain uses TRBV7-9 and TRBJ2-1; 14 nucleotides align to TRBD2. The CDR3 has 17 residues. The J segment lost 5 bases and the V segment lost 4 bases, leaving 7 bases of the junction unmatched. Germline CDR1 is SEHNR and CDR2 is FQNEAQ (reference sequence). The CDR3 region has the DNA TGTGCCAGCAGCTACCCTGGGACTAGCGGGAGTCACAATGAGCAGTTCTTC. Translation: CASSYPGTSGSHNEQFF. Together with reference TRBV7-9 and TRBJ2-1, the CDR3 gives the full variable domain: DTGVSQNPRHKITKRGQNVTFRCDPISEHNRLYWYRQTLGQGPEFLTYFQNEAQLEKSRLLSDRFSAERPKGSFSTLEIQRTEQGDSAMYLCASSYPGTSGSHNEQFFGPGTRLTVL.

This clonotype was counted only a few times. As DNA, the CDR3 is TGTGCCAGCAGTTACTCACAGGAAGTAGCTGAAGCTTTCTTT. Translated, it gives CASSYSQEVAEAFF. The chain is built from TRBV6-2 or TRBV6-3 and TRBJ1-1; maybe TRBD1 (5 bases). The CDR3 runs to 14 residues. Germline V gene lookup returns CDR1 MNHEY and CDR2 SVGEGT. V gave up 0 bases and J gave up 6 bases, with 11 bases separating them.